Following are 13 T cell receptor beta chains from one sample sequenced in a study of CD8 T cells in Susac syndrome. Random hexamers served to reverse transcribe roughly 0.5 to 1 ug RNA. TCRdb passed the immunoSEQ multiplex PCR reads through MiXCR, listing each CDR3 protein once. The sample holds 150,000 to 200,000 distinct CDR3 sequences, 92% seen once. Sample: CD4+ T cells from PBMCs. These receptors were obtained from a human donor in good health.

The chain is built from TRBV6-4 and TRBJ2-2, with 12 bases that match TRBD2. The ends lost 6 bases at V and 6 bases at J; junction bases unmatched: 5. This CDR3 spans 15 amino acids. Germline CDR1 is MRHNA and CDR2 is SNTAGT. In nucleotides, the CDR3 is TGTGCCAGCAGCCCTCTAGCGGGAGGGCCCGGGGAGCTGTTTTTT. It is translated as CASSPLAGGPGELFF.

The chain uses TRBV20-1 and TRBJ1-2; TRBD1 aligns across 9 bases. Germline lookup yields CDR1 DFQATT and CDR2 SNEGSKA (reference sequence). This CDR3 comprises 16 residues. V lost 0 bases, J lost 1 base, and 6 bases stayed unmatched. For the CDR3, the DNA is TGCAGTGCTAGAGATACCGGGACAGGGATTAACTATGGCTACACCTTC. Its translation: CSARDTGTGINYGYTF.

V and J are TRBV7-2 and TRBJ2-1; 12 positions agree with TRBD1. Germline lookup yields CDR1 SGHTA and CDR2 FQGNSA. The V gene end was trimmed by 10 bases and the J gene end by 7 bases; junction bases not matched to a gene: 5. The CDR3 runs 13 residues. CDR3 nucleotide sequence: TGTGCCACCACGGGACAGGGGGCGAATGAGCAGTTCTTC. Translated, it gives CATTGQGANEQFF.

The rearrangement joins TRBV6-5 to TRBJ2-7; D is unclear. Per germline, CDR1 MNHEY and CDR2 SVGAGI. V lost 6 bases and J 7 bases, leaving 16 bases between the germline ends. The CDR3 has 13 amino acids. The CDR3 protein is CASRSGSLREQYF. Here the CDR3 DNA reads TGTGCCAGCAGGTCCGGGTCCCTGAGAGAGCAGTACTTC.

This clonotype was seen only once. The rearrangement uses TRBV4-1 and TRBJ1-5; no reliable D call. Germline CDR1 MGHRA, CDR2 YSYEKL. The CDR3 is 15 residues long. V dropped 3 bases and J dropped 6 bases, with 15 bases sitting between them. The CDR3 spells CASSHQLGSFQPQHF. CDR3 sequence (DNA): TGCGCCAGCAGCCATCAATTGGGGAGTTTTCAGCCCCAGCATTTT.

This CDR3 is CASSFGQESSEQYF. Here the CDR3 DNA reads TGCGCCAGCAGCTTCGGACAGGAATCTTCCGAGCAGTACTTC. V usage is TRBV5-1 and J usage is TRBJ2-7, with TRBD1 identical over 7 bases. Per germline, CDR1 SGHRS and CDR2 YFSETQ. The trim removed 2 bases at V and 6 bases at J, leaving 8 bases unmatched. The CDR3 runs to 14 residues.

CDR3 sequence: CASSGTGSTDTQYF. The CDR3 nucleotides read TGTGCCAGTAGTGGGACAGGCTCCACAGATACGCAGTATTTT. The rearrangement uses TRBV19 and TRBJ2-3, with TRBD1 matching 8 bases. CDR1 and CDR2 from the germline V gene are LNHDA and SQIVND (reference sequence). J gave up 2 bases and V 5 bases, and 3 bases lay outside the gene matches. This CDR3 has 14 residues. The full variable domain, in which reference TRBV19 and TRBJ2-3 provide the parts outside the CDR3, is DGGITQSPKYLFRKEGQNVTLSCEQNLNHDAMYWYRQDPGQGLRLIYYSQIVNDFQKGDIAEGYSVSREKKESFPLTVTSAQKNPTAFYLCASSGTGSTDTQYFGPGTRLTVL.

The chain joins TRBV5-1 to TRBJ2-5; 10 bases are a match to TRBD2. The CDR3 contains 16 residues. The germline CDR1 and CDR2 sequences are SGHRS and YFSETQ. Germline trimming cut 3 bases from V and 1 base from J; bases unmatched to any gene: 6. CDR3 amino acids: CASSSKLAGIQETQYF. The CDR3 coding sequence is TGCGCCAGCAGCTCCAAACTAGCGGGGATCCAAGAGACCCAGTACTTC.

This chain connects TRBV6-1 to TRBJ2-1; 7 bases map to TRBD2. With V trimmed by 11 bases and J by 10 bases, 8 bases remained unmatched. The CDR3 totals 11 residues. Germline V lookup: CDR1 MNHNS, CDR2 SASEGT. The CDR3 DNA sequence: TGTGCCTCCGGGGAGGGAGGAGAGCAGTTCTTC. Its translation: CASGEGGEQFF.

CDR3 sequence: CASSFASGRAQDEQFF. As DNA, the CDR3 is TGTGCCAGCAGCTTTGCTAGCGGGAGGGCCCAGGATGAGCAGTTCTTC. This chain joins TRBV7-3 and TRBJ2-1, with 12 bases lining up with TRBD2. The CDR3 is 16 residues long. CDR1 is SGHTA and CDR2 is FQGTGA in the germline V gene. The junction had 8 bases not matched to a gene; V was cut back by 3 bases and J by 8 bases.

The CDR3 protein is CASRSTRRTQPQHF. Here the CDR3 DNA reads TGTGCCAGCAGGTCGACTAGGCGGACTCAGCCCCAGCATTTT. This chain links TRBV25-1 with TRBJ1-5; D gene unclear. Germline assignment: CDR1 MGHDK and CDR2 SYGVNS. CDR3 length: 14 residues. With 6 bases removed from V and 6 bases from J, the gap between germline ends came to 15 bases.

The rearrangement uses TRBV5-1 and TRBJ2-7, with D possibly being TRBD2 (6 bases). The V end was cut by 4 bases, the J end by 0 bases, with 8 bases between. The CDR3 is 13 amino acids. Per the germline V gene, CDR1 is SGHRS and CDR2 is YFSETQ. The CDR3 coding sequence is TGCGCCAGCAGCGCGGGGAGCTCCTACGAGCAGTACTTC. Protein: CASSAGSSYEQYF.

This sequence joins TRBV30 and TRBJ1-1; D unresolved. This CDR3 is built from 12 residues. Trimming removed 2 bases at V and 4 bases at J, with 8 bases between. Per germline, CDR1 GTSNPN and CDR2 SVGIG (reference sequence). The CDR3 protein is CAWSRGVTEAFF. CDR3 DNA: TGTGCCTGGAGTCGGGGAGTCACTGAAGCTTTCTTT.